This T cell receptor beta chain appears in the sequencing data of a study of PD-1 blockade in classical Hodgkin lymphoma. Brentuximab vedotin exposure varied, and every patient relapsed after autologous stem cell transplantation. Using immunoSEQ multiplex PCR, the repertoire was profiled, and TCRdb retains in-frame clones only, with some absent. The data show 13,000 to 15,000 clones, roughly 82% seen once. Trimming stripped 6 bases from V and 4 bases from J, with 22 bases between. The germline V gene has CDR1 SEHNR and CDR2 FQNEAQ (reference sequence). CDR3 length: 17 amino acids. This receptor was identified in a human donor with classical Hodgkin lymphoma. V gene TRBV7-9 combines with J gene TRBJ1-5; a weak D match, TRBD1 (5 bases). The specimen was peripheral blood mononuclear cells (PBMCs), collected at baseline. The CDR3 DNA follows: TGTGCCAGCAGTTCCGGTAACAGTGGGGCCGAGAATCAGCCCCAGCATTTT. Encoded protein: CASSSGNSGAENQPQHF.